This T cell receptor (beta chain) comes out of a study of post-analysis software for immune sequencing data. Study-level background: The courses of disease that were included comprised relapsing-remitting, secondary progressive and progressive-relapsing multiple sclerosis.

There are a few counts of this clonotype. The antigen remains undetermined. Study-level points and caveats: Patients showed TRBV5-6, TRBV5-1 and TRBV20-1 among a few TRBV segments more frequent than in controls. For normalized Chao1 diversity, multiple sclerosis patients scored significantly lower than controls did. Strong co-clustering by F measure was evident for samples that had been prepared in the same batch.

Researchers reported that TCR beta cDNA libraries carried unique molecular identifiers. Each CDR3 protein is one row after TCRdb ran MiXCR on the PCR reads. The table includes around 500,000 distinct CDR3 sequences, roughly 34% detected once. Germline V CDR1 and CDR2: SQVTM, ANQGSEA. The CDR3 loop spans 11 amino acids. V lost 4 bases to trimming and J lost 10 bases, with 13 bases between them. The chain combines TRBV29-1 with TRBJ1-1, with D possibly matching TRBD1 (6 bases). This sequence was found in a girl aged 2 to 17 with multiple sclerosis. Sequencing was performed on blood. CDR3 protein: CSVVAGAAAFF. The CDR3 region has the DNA TGCAGCGTTGTGGCAGGGGCGGCAGCTTTCTTT.